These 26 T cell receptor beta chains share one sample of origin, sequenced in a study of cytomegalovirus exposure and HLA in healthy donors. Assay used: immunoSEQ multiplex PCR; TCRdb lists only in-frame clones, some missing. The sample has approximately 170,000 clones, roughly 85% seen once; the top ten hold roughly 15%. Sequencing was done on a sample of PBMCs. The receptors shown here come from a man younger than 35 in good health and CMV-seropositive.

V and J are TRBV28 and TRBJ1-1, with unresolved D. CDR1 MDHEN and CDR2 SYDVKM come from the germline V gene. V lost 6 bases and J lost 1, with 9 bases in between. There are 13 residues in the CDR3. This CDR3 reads CASRSGPNTEAFF. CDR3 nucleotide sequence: TGTGCCAGCAGGTCAGGTCCGAACACTGAAGCTTTCTTT.

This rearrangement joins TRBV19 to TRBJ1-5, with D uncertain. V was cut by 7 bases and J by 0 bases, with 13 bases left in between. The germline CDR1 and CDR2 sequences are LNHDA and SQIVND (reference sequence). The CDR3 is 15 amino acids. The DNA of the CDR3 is TGTGCCAGTACCCTGACACTTTATAGCAATCAGCCCCAGCATTTT. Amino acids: CASTLTLYSNQPQHF.

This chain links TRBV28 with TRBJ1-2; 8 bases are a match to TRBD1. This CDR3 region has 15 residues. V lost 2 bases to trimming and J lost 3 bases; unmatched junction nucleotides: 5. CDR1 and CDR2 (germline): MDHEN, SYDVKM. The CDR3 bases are TGTGCCAGCAGTTTACCCAGGGGGCAGTACTATGGCTACACCTTC. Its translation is CASSLPRGQYYGYTF.

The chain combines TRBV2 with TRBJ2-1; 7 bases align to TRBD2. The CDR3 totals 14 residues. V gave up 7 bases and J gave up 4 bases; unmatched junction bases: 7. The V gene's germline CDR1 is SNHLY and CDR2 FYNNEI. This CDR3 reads CASMNSGFYNEQFF. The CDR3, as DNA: TGTGCCAGCATGAATAGCGGGTTTTACAATGAGCAGTTCTTC.

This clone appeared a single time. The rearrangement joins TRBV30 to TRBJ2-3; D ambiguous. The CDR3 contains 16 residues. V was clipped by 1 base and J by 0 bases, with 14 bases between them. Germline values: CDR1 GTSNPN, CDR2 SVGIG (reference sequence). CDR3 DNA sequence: TGTGCCTGGAGTGCTTTCTCGACACCAAGCACAGATACGCAGTATTTT. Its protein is CAWSAFSTPSTDTQYF.

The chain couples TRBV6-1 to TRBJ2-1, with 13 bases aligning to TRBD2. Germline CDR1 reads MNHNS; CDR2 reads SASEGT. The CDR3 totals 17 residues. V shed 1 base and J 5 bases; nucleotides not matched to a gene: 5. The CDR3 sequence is CASSEVGLAGSDNEQFF. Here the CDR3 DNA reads TGTGCCAGCAGTGAAGTGGGACTAGCGGGGTCGGACAATGAGCAGTTCTTC.

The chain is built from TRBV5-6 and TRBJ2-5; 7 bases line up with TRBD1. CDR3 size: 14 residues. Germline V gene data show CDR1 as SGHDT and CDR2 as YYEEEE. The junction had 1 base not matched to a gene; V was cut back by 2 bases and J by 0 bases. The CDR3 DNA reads TGTGCCAGCAGCTTAGGGGGCAACCAAGAGACCCAGTACTTC. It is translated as CASSLGGNQETQYF.

The CDR3: CASTSNSLSTDTQYF. The DNA for the CDR3 is TGTGCCAGCACTTCGAACAGCCTTAGCACAGATACGCAGTATTTT. V gene TRBV28 combines with J gene TRBJ2-3; no firm D call. With 7 bases removed from V and 0 bases from J, the gap between germline ends came to 14 bases. This CDR3 contains 15 residues. Germline V CDR1 and CDR2: MDHEN, SYDVKM.

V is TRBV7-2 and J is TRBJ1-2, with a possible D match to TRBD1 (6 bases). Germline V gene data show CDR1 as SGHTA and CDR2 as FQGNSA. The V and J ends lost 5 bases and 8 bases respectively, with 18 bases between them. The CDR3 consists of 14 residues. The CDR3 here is CASSVQSGVVGYTF. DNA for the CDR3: TGTGCCAGCAGCGTTCAATCAGGGGTGGTCGGCTACACCTTC.

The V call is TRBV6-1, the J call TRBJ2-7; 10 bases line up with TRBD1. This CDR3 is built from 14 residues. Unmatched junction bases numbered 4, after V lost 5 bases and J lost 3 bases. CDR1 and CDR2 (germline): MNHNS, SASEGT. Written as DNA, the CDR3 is TGTGCCAGCAGTAACCGGGACAGGGGCTACGAGCAGTACTTC. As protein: CASSNRDRGYEQYF.

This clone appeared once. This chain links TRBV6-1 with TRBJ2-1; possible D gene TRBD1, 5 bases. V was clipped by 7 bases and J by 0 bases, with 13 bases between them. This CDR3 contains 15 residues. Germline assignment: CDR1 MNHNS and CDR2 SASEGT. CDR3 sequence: CASTEGEISYNEQFF. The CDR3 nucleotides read TGTGCCAGCACCGAAGGGGAAATCTCCTACAATGAGCAGTTCTTC.

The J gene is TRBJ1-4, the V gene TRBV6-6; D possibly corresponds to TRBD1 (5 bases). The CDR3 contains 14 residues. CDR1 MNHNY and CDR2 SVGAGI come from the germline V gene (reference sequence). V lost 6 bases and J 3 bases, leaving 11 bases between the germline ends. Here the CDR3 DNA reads TGTGCCAGCAGAATTGGGGCCCCTAATGAAAAACTGTTTTTT. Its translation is CASRIGAPNEKLFF.

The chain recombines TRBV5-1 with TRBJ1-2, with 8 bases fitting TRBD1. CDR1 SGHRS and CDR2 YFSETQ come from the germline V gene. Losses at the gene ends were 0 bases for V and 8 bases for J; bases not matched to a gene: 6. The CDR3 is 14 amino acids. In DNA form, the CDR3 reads TGCGCCAGCAGCTTGGACAGGGGGTCGGGGGGCTACACCTTC. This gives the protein CASSLDRGSGGYTF.

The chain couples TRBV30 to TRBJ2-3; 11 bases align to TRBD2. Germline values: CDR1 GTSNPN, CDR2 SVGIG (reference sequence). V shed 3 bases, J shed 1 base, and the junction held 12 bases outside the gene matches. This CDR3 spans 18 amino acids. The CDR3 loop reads CAWSWGLAEFPRTDTQYF. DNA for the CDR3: TGTGCCTGGAGCTGGGGACTAGCGGAGTTCCCTCGCACAGATACGCAGTATTTT.

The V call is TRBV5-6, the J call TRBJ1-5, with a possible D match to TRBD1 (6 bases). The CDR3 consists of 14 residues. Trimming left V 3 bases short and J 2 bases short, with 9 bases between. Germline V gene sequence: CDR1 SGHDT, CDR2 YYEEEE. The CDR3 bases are TGTGCCAGCAGCTCGAGGACAGGCAATCAGCCCCAGCATTTT. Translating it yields CASSSRTGNQPQHF.

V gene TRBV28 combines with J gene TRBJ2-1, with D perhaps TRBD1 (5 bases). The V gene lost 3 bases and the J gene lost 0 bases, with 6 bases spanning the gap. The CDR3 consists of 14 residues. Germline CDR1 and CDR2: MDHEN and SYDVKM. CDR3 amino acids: CASSFGASYNEQFF. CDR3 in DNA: TGTGCCAGCAGTTTTGGGGCCTCCTACAATGAGCAGTTCTTC.

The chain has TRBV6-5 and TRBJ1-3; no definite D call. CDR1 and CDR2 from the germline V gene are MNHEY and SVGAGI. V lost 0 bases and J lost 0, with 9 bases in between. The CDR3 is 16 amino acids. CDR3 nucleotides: TGTGCCAGCAGTTACTCGATCGGTTTCTCTGGAAACACCATATATTTT. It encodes CASSYSIGFSGNTIYF.

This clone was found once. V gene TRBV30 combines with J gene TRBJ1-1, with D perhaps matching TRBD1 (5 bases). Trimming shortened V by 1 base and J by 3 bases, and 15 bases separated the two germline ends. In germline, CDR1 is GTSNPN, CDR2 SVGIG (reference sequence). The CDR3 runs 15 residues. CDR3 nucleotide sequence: TGTGCCTGGAGTGATCTTCGGAAAGGGGACACTGAAGCTTTCTTT. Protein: CAWSDLRKGDTEAFF.

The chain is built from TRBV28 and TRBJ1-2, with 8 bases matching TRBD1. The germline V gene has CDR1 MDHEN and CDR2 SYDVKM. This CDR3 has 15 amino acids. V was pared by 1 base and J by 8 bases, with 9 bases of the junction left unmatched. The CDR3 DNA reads TGTGCCAGCAGTTTATCCGGGACAGGAGTGGGGGGCTACACCTTC. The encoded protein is CASSLSGTGVGGYTF.

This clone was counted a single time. The CDR3 DNA reads as TGCGCCAGCAGTGAGTCTGGCGATACGCAGTATTTT. It codes for CASSESGDTQYF. J is TRBJ2-3 and V is TRBV10-1; D remains unclear. Trimming removed 0 bases from V and 6 bases from J, with 4 bases in between. The CDR3 has 12 residues. Per the germline V gene, CDR1 is WNHNN and CDR2 is SYGVQD (reference sequence).

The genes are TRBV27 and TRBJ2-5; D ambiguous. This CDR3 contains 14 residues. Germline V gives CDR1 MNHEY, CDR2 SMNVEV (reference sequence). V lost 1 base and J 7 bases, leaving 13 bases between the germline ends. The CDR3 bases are TGTGCCAGCAGTTTATATCGCTACCTCGGGACCCAGTACTTC. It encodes CASSLYRYLGTQYF.

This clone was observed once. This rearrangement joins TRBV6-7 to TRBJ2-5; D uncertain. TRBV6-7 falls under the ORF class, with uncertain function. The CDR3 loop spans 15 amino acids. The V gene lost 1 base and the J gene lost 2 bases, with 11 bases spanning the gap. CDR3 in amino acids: CASSYCRHVQETQYF. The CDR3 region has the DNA TGTGCCAGCAGTTACTGTCGACACGTTCAAGAGACCCAGTACTTC.

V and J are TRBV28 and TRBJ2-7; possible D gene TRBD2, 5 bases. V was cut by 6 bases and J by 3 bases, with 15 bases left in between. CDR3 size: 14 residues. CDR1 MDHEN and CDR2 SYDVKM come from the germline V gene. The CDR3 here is CASRGIPRGYEQYF. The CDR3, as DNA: TGTGCCAGCAGGGGGATTCCTCGGGGCTACGAGCAGTACTTC.

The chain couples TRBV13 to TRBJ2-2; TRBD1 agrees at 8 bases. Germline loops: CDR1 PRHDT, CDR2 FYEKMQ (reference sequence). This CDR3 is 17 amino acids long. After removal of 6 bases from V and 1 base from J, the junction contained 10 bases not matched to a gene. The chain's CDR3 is CASRPGQGTLNTGELFF. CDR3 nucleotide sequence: TGTGCCAGCAGGCCCGGACAGGGAACTTTGAACACCGGGGAGCTGTTTTTT.

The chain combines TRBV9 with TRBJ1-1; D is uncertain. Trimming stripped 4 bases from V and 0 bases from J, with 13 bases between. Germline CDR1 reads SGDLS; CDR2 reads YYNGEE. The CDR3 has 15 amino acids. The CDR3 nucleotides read TGTGCCAGCAGCCAAACAGAAGCCTTGAACACTGAAGCTTTCTTT. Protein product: CASSQTEALNTEAFF.

In DNA, the CDR3 is TGTGCCAGCAGTTTATCAATGCGAGGGGGTTTTTTTACAGATACGCAGTATTTT. It is translated as CASSLSMRGGFFTDTQYF. This chain uses TRBV27 with TRBJ2-3; possibly TRBD1 for D (6 bases). The CDR3 runs 18 residues. Looked up from germline, CDR1 is MNHEY and CDR2 is SMNVEV (reference sequence). The V gene lost 0 bases and the J gene lost 3 bases, with 19 bases spanning the gap.